Listed here is a single TCR beta chain. The sample comes from a study of blood T cell repertoires in COVID-19. Study in general: COVID-19 samples collected from the United States, Italy and Spain covered acute and convalescent phases.

Here immunoSEQ multiplex PCR was the method, and the copy in TCRdb shows in-frame clones only, minus some. Of some 25,000 clones in the sample, roughly 89% were seen once. The CDR3 sequence is 14 residues long. Germline assignment: CDR1 SGHTA and CDR2 FQGNSA. Trimming left V 2 bases short and J 4 bases short, with 9 bases between. The V gene is TRBV7-2, the J gene TRBJ1-3; TRBD1 might be the D (5 bases). The sequence was obtained from a man aged 70 or older with acute or convalescent COVID-19. Sequencing was performed on peripheral blood. CDR3 sequence (DNA): TGTGCCAGCAGCTTAAACGGACAAGGAAACACCATATATTTT. Translation gives CASSLNGQGNTIYF.